The rows below give T cell receptor beta chains drawn from one sample of a study of graft-versus-host responses after intestinal transplantation. Their antigens are not known. The repertoire was sequenced with immunoSEQ multiplex PCR; TCRdb's copy has only in-frame clones and lacks some. This table has 90,000 to 150,000 clones, 90% to 95% appearing once. This specimen consisted of unstimulated CD4+ T cells sorted from spleen or lymph node cells, obtained before intestinal transplant. Receptor source: a human donor who received an intestinal transplant. Each CDR3 is given with its conserved first and last residue. The order of the fields is clone size, V gene, J gene, D gene, CDR3 protein, CDR3 DNA. D genes are given only for firm matches. Some rows mark clone size as missing; the rest say once, few, many or name a class of expanded clone.

-	TRBV7-2	TRBJ2-7	-	CASSLGVGGYEQYF	TGTGCCAGCAGCTTAGGTGTAGGGGGCTACGAGCAGTACTTC
-	TRBV27	TRBJ2-3	TRBD2	CASRKRTSNTDTQYF	TGTGCCAGCAGGAAGAGGACTAGCAACACAGATACGCAGTATTTT
-	TRBV2	TRBJ1-5	-	CASSDDIPNQPQHF	TGTGCCAGCAGCGACGACATCCCGAATCAGCCCCAGCATTTT
-	TRBV7-9	TRBJ2-1	TRBD2	CASSLGYGGTYNEQFF	TGTGCCAGCAGCCTCGGGTACGGGGGGACCTACAATGAGCAGTTCTTC
-	TRBV28	TRBJ1-1	-	CASSLVGGMNTEAFF	TGTGCCAGCAGTCTAGTGGGGGGGATGAACACTGAAGCTTTCTTT
-	TRBV5-1	TRBJ2-1	-	CASSRWEINEQFF	TGCGCCAGCAGCAGGTGGGAGATCAATGAGCAGTTCTTC
-	TRBV29-1	TRBJ1-2	-	CSVEDAVNNYGYTF	TGCAGCGTCGAGGACGCCGTTAATAACTATGGCTACACCTTC
-	TRBV27	TRBJ2-7	-	CASGRPPSF	TGTGCCAGCGGCCGGCCGCCGAGCTTC
once	TRBV5-4	TRBJ2-1	TRBD2	CASSPQGASGRGEQFF	TGTGCCAGCAGCCCCCAGGGGGCTAGCGGGAGGGGTGAGCAGTTCTTC
-	TRBV11-1	TRBJ2-3	-	CASRSTALSTDTQYF	TGTGCCAGCAGGTCTACAGCGCTCAGCACAGATACGCAGTATTTT
-	TRBV30	TRBJ2-1	-	CAWSSVNEQFF	TGTGCCTGGAGTTCGGTCAATGAGCAGTTCTTC
-	TRBV30	TRBJ2-7	-	CAWSAGGKAYEQYF	TGTGCCTGGAGTGCTGGCGGGAAAGCCTACGAGCAGTACTTC
-	TRBV11-2	TRBJ1-2	-	CASSSGSYGYTF	TGTGCCAGCAGCTCCGGTTCCTATGGCTACACCTTC
-	TRBV5-1	TRBJ2-3	TRBD1	CASSLVTGGDTQYF	TGCGCCAGCAGCTTGGTGACAGGGGGAGATACGCAGTATTTT
-	TRBV10-3	TRBJ2-7	TRBD1	CATGQVSYEQYF	TGTGCCACGGGACAGGTCTCCTACGAGCAGTACTTC
once	TRBV18	TRBJ2-1	-	CASQWWGVEEQFF	TGTGCCTCCCAATGGTGGGGAGTCGAAGAGCAGTTCTTC
-	TRBV2	TRBJ1-2	TRBD1	CASHPGTGKPYTF	TGTGCCTCGCACCCGGGGACAGGGAAGCCCTACACCTTC
-	TRBV29-1	TRBJ2-3	TRBD2	CSGGGRGTDTQYF	TGCAGCGGAGGCGGGAGGGGCACAGATACGCAGTATTTT
-	TRBV9	TRBJ2-1	TRBD2	CASSSGTSGRSEQFF	TGTGCCAGCAGCTCCGGGACTAGCGGGAGGAGTGAGCAGTTCTTC
-	TRBV10-1	TRBJ1-1	-	CASSPQLDTEAFF	TGCGCCAGCAGTCCCCAGCTGGACACTGAAGCTTTCTTT
-	TRBV27	TRBJ2-1	TRBD2	CASSSTSGLIYNEQFF	TGTGCCAGCAGTTCCACTAGCGGGTTAATTTACAATGAGCAGTTCTTC
once	TRBV23-1	TRBJ2-1	-	CASRPGSSYNEQFF	TGCGCCAGCCGCCCTGGGAGCTCCTACAATGAGCAGTTCTTC
once	TRBV4-1	TRBJ2-1	-	CASSQSPYNEQFF	TGCGCCAGCAGCCAATCCCCCTACAATGAGCAGTTCTTC
-	TRBV15	TRBJ2-5	-	CATSRDRGQPETQYF	TGTGCCACCAGCAGAGACCGGGGGCAGCCGGAGACCCAGTACTTC
-	TRBV19	TRBJ2-2	TRBD1	CASSGGTGAMRGTGELFF	TGTGCCAGTAGTGGCGGGACAGGGGCGATGCGAGGCACCGGGGAGCTGTTTTTT
-	TRBV5-4	TRBJ1-4	-	CASSFEQGGEKLFF	TGTGCCAGCAGCTTCGAGCAGGGCGGCGAAAAACTGTTTTTT
-	TRBV19	TRBJ1-5	TRBD1	CASSRRDRGVNQPQHF	TGTGCCAGTAGTCGTCGGGACAGGGGGGTGAATCAGCCCCAGCATTTT
-	TRBV10-1	TRBJ2-3	-	CASSEGSTDTQYF	TGCGCCAGCAGTGAGGGCAGCACAGATACGCAGTATTTT
-	TRBV2	TRBJ2-7	TRBD2	CASRGIAGAEQYF	TGTGCCAGCAGAGGGATAGCGGGAGCCGAGCAGTACTTC
-	TRBV25-1	TRBJ1-1	TRBD1	CASSGGQGRLRF	TGTGCCAGCAGCGGGGGACAGGGGCGTCTCCGCTTT
-	TRBV9	TRBJ2-7	TRBD2	CASSVGLAGRYEQYF	TGTGCCAGCAGCGTAGGACTAGCGGGACGCTACGAGCAGTACTTC
-	TRBV18	TRBJ2-7	-	CASSLLSTSYEQYF	TGTGCCAGCTCGCTACTTTCCACCTCCTACGAGCAGTACTTC
-	TRBV28	TRBJ1-2	-	CASSLLRRRGGYTF	TGTGCCAGCAGTTTACTCAGGCGGCGCGGTGGCTACACCTTC
once	TRBV10-3	TRBJ1-2	-	CAISKGGYYGYTF	TGTGCCATCAGTAAGGGGGGTTACTATGGCTACACCTTC
-	TRBV27	TRBJ2-1	-	CASSTYKGNNEQFF	TGTGCCAGCAGTACCTATAAGGGTAACAATGAGCAGTTCTTC
-	TRBV19	TRBJ2-7	TRBD2	CASSIGTSGSYEQYF	TGTGCCAGTAGTATAGGGACTAGCGGTTCCTACGAGCAGTACTTC
once	TRBV7-2	TRBJ2-3	-	CASSLALVVQYF	TGTGCCAGCAGCTTAGCGTTAGTGGTGCAGTATTTT
-	TRBV6-1	TRBJ1-1	TRBD1	CASSAPQGGGTEAFF	TGTGCCAGCAGTGCGCCTCAGGGGGGAGGGACTGAAGCTTTCTTT
-	TRBV25-1	TRBJ2-3	TRBD2	CAHSAGGSTDTQYF	TGTGCCCATTCAGCGGGAGGGAGCACAGATACGCAGTATTTT
-	TRBV7-8	TRBJ2-5	-	CASSLARGGPRRETQYF	TGTGCCAGCAGCTTAGCGCGAGGGGGACCCCGGAGAGAGACCCAGTACTTC
-	TRBV5-1	TRBJ2-3	TRBD1	CASSPDRGPDTQYF	TGCGCCAGCAGCCCGGACAGGGGGCCGGATACGCAGTATTTT
-	TRBV18	TRBJ1-1	TRBD1	CASSPLLGGAGTEAFF	TGTGCCAGCTCACCACTATTAGGGGGCGCGGGCACTGAAGCTTTCTTT
-	TRBV28	TRBJ1-5	-	CASSWVGNQPQHF	TGTGCCAGCAGTTGGGTGGGCAATCAGCCCCAGCATTTT
-	TRBV5-1	TRBJ2-7	TRBD2	CASSLWLAGGPGSYEQYF	TGCGCCAGCAGCTTGTGGCTAGCGGGAGGGCCGGGCTCCTACGAGCAGTACTTC
-	TRBV9	TRBJ2-2	TRBD2	CASSSRLAGVGELFF	TGTGCCAGCAGCTCACGACTAGCGGGAGTGGGGGAGCTGTTTTTT
-	TRBV7-3	TRBJ2-1	TRBD2	CASSLWAGVNNEQFF	TGTGCCAGCAGCTTATGGGCGGGAGTAAACAATGAGCAGTTCTTC
-	TRBV5-4	TRBJ2-3	-	CASSQPYGTQYF	TGTGCCAGCAGCCAGCCCTATGGTACGCAGTATTTT
-	TRBV28	TRBJ2-5	-	CASSLIDADQETQYF	TGTGCCAGCAGTTTAATAGACGCCGACCAAGAGACCCAGTACTTC
-	TRBV5-1	TRBJ2-1	TRBD2	CASSLRLAGGPSYNEQFF	TGCGCCAGCAGCTTACGACTAGCGGGAGGGCCTTCCTACAATGAGCAGTTCTTC
-	TRBV2	TRBJ1-1	TRBD1	CASRDRGPEAFF	TGTGCCAGCAGGGACAGGGGACCTGAAGCTTTCTTT